The next 22 T cell receptor beta chains were all read from a single sample in a study of T cell clusters in autoimmune cytopenias. TRB was amplified by touch-down multiplex PCR, primer pools A and B combined. TCRdb reprocessed the multiplex PCR reads and reports one entry per CDR3 protein, with no DNA. The sample holds some 7,800 distinct CDR3 sequences. Each sample's input was 250 ng genomic DNA, some 40,000 genome equivalents. Sequences were obtained from peripheral blood. These receptors were obtained from a human donor with an autoimmune cytopenia or autoimmune hepatitis (not recorded which).

This clonotype ranks as medium-sized (0.01 to 0.1%) in terms of frequency. The chain joins TRBV29-1 to TRBJ1-1; TCRdb outputs TRBD1, but without DNA this stays unchecked. The CDR3 spans 14 residues. Germline CDR1 is SQVTM and CDR2 is ANQGSEA. CDR3 sequence reads: CSVERTGRFSEAFF. Based on the CDR3 plus reference TRBV29-1 and TRBJ1-1, the full variable domain is SAVISQKPSRDICQRGTSLTIQCQVDSQVTMMFWYRQQPGQSLTLIATANQGSEATYESGFVIDKFPISRPNLTFSTLTVSNMSPEDSSIYLCSVERTGRFSEAFFGQGTRLTVV.

Its frequency marks this clonotype as medium-sized. J is TRBJ2-1 and V is TRBV7-2; the D call from TCRdb, TRBD1, cannot be confirmed without DNA. The CDR3 extends over 16 amino acids. CDR1 and CDR2 (germline): SGHTA, FQGNSA. CDR3 sequence: CASSFEGGRSYNEQFF.

V is TRBV18 and J is TRBJ2-3. Germline lookup yields CDR1 KGHSH and CDR2 LQKENI. This CDR3 has 15 residues. The CDR3 protein is CASSPLGGLTDTQYF.

The genes are TRBV5-1 and TRBJ1-2; the TRBD1 assignment by TCRdb is unverifiable without DNA. Germline CDR1 SGHRS, CDR2 YFSETQ. The CDR3 covers 12 residues. CDR3 sequence: CASSWTGYGYTF.

The rearrangement uses TRBV20-1 and TRBJ2-7; TCRdb picks TRBD1, but there is no DNA to check that call. There are 15 residues in the CDR3. The germline V gene has CDR1 DFQATT and CDR2 SNEGSKA (reference sequence). The CDR3 sequence is CSARQTGRGSYEQYF.

This clonotype is labeled medium-sized (0.01 to 0.1%) based on frequency. V gene TRBV7-9 combines with J gene TRBJ1-2. The CDR3 loop spans 13 amino acids. The V gene's germline CDR1 is SEHNR and CDR2 FQNEAQ (reference sequence). The CDR3 sequence: CASSRDSGHGYTF.

The CDR3 reads CSATDGLAGVYEQYF. The chain combines TRBV20-1 with TRBJ2-7; the D call from TCRdb, TRBD2, cannot be confirmed without DNA. Germline CDR1 is DFQATT and CDR2 is SNEGSKA (reference sequence). The CDR3 extends over 15 amino acids.

CDR3 region: CASGRQGSLGELFF. J is TRBJ2-2 and V is TRBV6-5; TCRdb's D call of TRBD1 is untestable without DNA. Germline CDR1 reads MNHEY; CDR2 reads SVGAGI. CDR3 length: 14 amino acids.

This clonotype registers medium-sized (0.01 to 0.1%) by frequency. The chain employs TRBV29-1 and TRBJ1-2. The CDR3 extends over 14 amino acids. Germline V gene lookup returns CDR1 SQVTM and CDR2 ANQGSEA. The CDR3 loop reads CSVAEQINNYGYTF.

The chain joins TRBV5-1 to TRBJ1-1; TCRdb names TRBD1, which stays unverified in the absence of DNA. CDR3 length equals 16 residues. Germline CDR1 SGHRS, CDR2 YFSETQ. The CDR3 is CASCLPRTGGDPEAFF. Complete variable domain (other parts from reference TRBV5-1 and TRBJ1-1): KAGVTQTPRYLIKTRGQQVTLSCSPISGHRSVSWYQQTPGQGLQFLFEYFSETQRNKGNFPGRFSGRQFSNSRSEMNVSTLELGDSALYLCASCLPRTGGDPEAFFGQGTRLTVV.

Measured by frequency, this clonotype is medium-sized (0.01 to 0.1%). The chain carries TRBV20-1 and TRBJ1-1; the D gene TCRdb calls, TRBD1, cannot be checked with no DNA. The CDR3 covers 12 residues. Germline CDR1 DFQATT, CDR2 SNEGSKA (reference sequence). This CDR3 reads CSAHNDRDAAFF.

The chain employs TRBV12-3 or TRBV12-4 and TRBJ1-1. The CDR3 has 17 amino acids. The CDR3 sequence is CASSLGRAVKANTEAFF.

CDR3 in amino acids: CASSYQSLGTEAFF. This chain uses TRBV10-2 with TRBJ1-1. This CDR3 is 14 amino acids long. CDR1 is WSHSY, CDR2 SAAADI, per germline.

This clonotype ranks as medium-sized (0.01 to 0.1%) in terms of frequency. The J gene is TRBJ2-1, the V gene TRBV6-5; the D call of TRBD1 rests on TCRdb alone, since no DNA is present to check it. The germline V gene encodes CDR1 MNHEY and CDR2 SVGAGI. This CDR3 is built from 15 residues. The CDR3: CASSYTNRGGNEQFF.

The chain has TRBV18 and TRBJ1-1. The CDR3 length is 15 residues. Germline CDR1 and CDR2: KGHSH and LQKENI. The CDR3 loop reads CASSPQELPNTEAFF.

This chain's CDR3 is CASSEGVTPQYF. V usage is TRBV10-1 and J usage is TRBJ2-7. The CDR3 has 12 amino acids. Germline V gives CDR1 WNHNN, CDR2 SYGVQD (reference sequence).

The V call is TRBV5-6, the J call TRBJ1-3. The CDR3 length is 16 residues. Germline CDR1 reads SGHDT; CDR2 reads YYEEEE. CDR3 sequence reads: CASSLWHSLVRKTIYF.

Measured by frequency, this clonotype is medium-sized (0.01 to 0.1%). The chain couples TRBV20-1 to TRBJ2-4. The CDR3 consists of 14 residues. CDR1 and CDR2 (germline): DFQATT, SNEGSKA (reference sequence). The CDR3 reads CSARPDALGNIQYF.

Frequency places this clonotype as medium-sized (0.01 to 0.1%). The J gene is TRBJ1-3, the V gene TRBV15; TCRdb outputs TRBD1, but without DNA this stays unchecked. Per the germline V gene, CDR1 is LNHNV and CDR2 is YYDKDF (reference sequence). This CDR3 is built from 15 residues. The CDR3 here is CATSRDPGGGNTIYF. The full variable domain, rest sourced from reference TRBV15 and TRBJ1-3, is DAMVIQNPRYQVTQFGKPVTLSCSQTLNHNVMYWYQQKSSQAPKLLFHYYDKDFNNEADTPDNFQSRRPNTSFCFLDIRSPGLGDTAMYLCATSRDPGGGNTIYFGEGSWLTVV.

The gene calls are TRBV2 and TRBJ1-2. The CDR3 sequence is 12 residues long. Per germline, CDR1 SNHLY and CDR2 FYNNEI. The CDR3: CASTESNYGYTF.

The chain employs TRBV5-1 and TRBJ1-2; without DNA, the TCRdb call of TRBD1 cannot be checked. Germline V gene sequence: CDR1 SGHRS, CDR2 YFSETQ. This CDR3 has 16 amino acids. The CDR3 protein is CASSLYRQGANYGYTF.

The chain links TRBV20-1 to TRBJ1-1; lacking DNA, the TRBD1 call made by TCRdb goes unchecked. The germline CDR1 and CDR2 sequences are DFQATT and SNEGSKA (reference sequence). The CDR3 is 13 residues long. The CDR3 region is CSASSQVNTEAFF.